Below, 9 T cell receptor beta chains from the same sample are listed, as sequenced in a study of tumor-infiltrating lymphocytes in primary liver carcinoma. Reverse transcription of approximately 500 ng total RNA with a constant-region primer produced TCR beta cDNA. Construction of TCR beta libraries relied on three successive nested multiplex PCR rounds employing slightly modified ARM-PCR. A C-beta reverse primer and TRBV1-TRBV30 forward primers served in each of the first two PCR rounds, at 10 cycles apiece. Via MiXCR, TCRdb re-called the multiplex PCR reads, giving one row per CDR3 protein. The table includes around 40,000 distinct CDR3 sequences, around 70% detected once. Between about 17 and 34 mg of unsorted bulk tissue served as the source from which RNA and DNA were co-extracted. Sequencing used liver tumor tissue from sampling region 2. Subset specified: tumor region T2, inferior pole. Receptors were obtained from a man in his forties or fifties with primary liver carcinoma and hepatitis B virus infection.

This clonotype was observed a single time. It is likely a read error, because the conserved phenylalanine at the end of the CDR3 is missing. This CDR3 is CTSSPPGGLVGGEQYY. The CDR3, as DNA: TGTACCAGCAGTCCACCCGGGGGCCTAGTAGGAGGCGAGCAGTACTAC. The J gene is TRBJ2-7, the V gene TRBV7-9; D may be TRBD1 or TRBD2 (6 bases each). The CDR3 sequence is 16 residues long. From germline, CDR1 is SEHNR and CDR2 FQNEAQ (reference sequence).

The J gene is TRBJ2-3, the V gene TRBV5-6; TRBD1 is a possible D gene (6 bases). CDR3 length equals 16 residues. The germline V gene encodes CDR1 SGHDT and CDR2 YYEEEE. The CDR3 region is CTISSGAGVRTDTQYF. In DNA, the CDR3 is TGTACCATCAGCTCGGGTGCAGGGGTTCGCACAGATACGCAGTATTTT.

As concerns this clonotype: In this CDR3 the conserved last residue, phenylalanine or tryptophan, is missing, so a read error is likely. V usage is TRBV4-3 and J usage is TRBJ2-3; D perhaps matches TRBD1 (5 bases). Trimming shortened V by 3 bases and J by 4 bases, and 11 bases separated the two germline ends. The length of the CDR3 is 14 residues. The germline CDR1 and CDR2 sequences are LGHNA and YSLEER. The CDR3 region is CASSQGRASDTQYL. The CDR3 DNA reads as TGCGCCAGCAGCCAGGGGCGTGCATCAGATACGCAGTATCTT.

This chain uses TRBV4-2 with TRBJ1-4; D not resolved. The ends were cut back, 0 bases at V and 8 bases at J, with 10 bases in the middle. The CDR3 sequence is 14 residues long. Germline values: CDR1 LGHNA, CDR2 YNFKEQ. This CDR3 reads CASSQEGIEEKLFF. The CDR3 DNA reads TGTGCCAGCAGCCAAGAGGGGATCGAGGAAAAACTGTTTTTT.

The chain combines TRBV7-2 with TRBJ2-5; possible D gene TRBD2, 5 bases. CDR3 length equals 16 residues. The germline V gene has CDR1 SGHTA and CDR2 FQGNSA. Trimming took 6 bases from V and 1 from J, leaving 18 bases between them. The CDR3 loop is CASSFGRRRAQETQYF. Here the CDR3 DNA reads TGTGCCAGCAGTTTCGGCCGGAGGCGGGCCCAAGAGACCCAGTACTTC.

CDR3 loop: CASSAMTGSGNEKLFF. In nucleotides, the CDR3 is TGTGCCAGCAGCGCCATGACAGGGTCTGGTAATGAAAAACTGTTTTTT. This chain uses TRBV11-2 with TRBJ1-4, with 7 bases fitting TRBD1. Germline loops: CDR1 SGHAT, CDR2 FQNNGV. The CDR3 is 16 residues long. The V segment lost 5 bases and the J segment 4 bases; nucleotides outside the gene matches: 10.

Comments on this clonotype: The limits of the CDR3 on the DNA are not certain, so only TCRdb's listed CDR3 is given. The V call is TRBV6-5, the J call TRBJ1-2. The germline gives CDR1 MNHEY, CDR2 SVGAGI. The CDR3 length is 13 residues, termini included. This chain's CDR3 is CASFSGWNYGCTF.

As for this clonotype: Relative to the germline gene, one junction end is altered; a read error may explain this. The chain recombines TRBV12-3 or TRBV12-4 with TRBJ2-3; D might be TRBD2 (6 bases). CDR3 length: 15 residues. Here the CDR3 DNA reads TGTGTCAGCAGTTTAGATTCCGGCAGCGGGCTCGCGCAGTATTTT. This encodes CVSSLDSGSGLAQYF.

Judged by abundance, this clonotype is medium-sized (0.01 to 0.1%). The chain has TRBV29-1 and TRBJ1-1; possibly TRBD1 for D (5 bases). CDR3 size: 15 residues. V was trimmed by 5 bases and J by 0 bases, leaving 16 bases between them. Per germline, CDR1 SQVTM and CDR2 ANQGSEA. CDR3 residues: CSVSAGWGMNTEAFF. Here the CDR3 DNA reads TGCAGCGTTTCCGCAGGGTGGGGCATGAACACTGAAGCTTTCTTT. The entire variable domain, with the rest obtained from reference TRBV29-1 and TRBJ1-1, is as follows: SAVISQKPSRDICQRGTSLTIQCQVDSQVTMMFWYRQQPGQSLTLIATANQGSEATYESGFVIDKFPISRPNLTFSTLTVSNMSPEDSSIYLCSVSAGWGMNTEAFFGQGTRLTVV.